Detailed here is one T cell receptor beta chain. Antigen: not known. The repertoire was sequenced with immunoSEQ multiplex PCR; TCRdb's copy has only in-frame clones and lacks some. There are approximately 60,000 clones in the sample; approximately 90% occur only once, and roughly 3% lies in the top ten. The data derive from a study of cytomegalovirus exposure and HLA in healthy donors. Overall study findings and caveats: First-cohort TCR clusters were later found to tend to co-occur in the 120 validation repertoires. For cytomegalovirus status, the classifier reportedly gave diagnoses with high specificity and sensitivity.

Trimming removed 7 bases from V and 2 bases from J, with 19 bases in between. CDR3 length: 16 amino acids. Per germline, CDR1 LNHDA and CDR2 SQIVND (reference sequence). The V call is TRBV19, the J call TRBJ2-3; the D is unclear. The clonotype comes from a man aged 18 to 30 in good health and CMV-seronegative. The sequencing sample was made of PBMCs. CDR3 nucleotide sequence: TGTGCCAGTAAATACGCTGCGACAAGACCCACAGATACGCAGTATTTT. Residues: CASKYAATRPTDTQYF.